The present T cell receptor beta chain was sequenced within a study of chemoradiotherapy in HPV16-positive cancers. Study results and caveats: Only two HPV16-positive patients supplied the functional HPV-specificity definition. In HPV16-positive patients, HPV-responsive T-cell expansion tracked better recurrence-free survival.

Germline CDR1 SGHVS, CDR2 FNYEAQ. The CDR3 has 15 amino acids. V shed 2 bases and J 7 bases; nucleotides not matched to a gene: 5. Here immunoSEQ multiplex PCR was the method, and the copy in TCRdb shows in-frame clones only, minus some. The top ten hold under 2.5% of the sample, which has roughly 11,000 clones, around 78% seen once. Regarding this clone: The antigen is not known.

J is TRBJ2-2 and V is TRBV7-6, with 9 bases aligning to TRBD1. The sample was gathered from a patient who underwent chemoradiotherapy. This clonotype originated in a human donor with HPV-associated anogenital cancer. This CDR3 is CASSLSTGGFGELFF. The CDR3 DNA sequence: TGTGCCAGCAGCTTATCTACAGGGGGCTTCGGGGAGCTGTTTTTT.